The rows below give T cell receptor beta chains drawn from one sample of a study of T-cell reconstitution after alpha-beta-depleted transplantation in children. TCRdb reanalysed the PCR reads using MiXCR and keeps one entry per CDR3 protein. The data contain around 490,000 distinct CDR3 sequences, 9.5% to 12% of them singletons. The source material was PBMCs, mostly from graft donor cells, sampled 180 days after TCRalphabeta/CD19-depleted stem cell transplant. The receptors shown here come from a female patient aged 2-10 years who had a stem cell transplant for aplastic anemia, so the T cells may come from the graft donor. Both conserved end residues are part of each CDR3. The D gene is left open where the match is weak. Not all rows give a size; the values are once, few, many and, for expanded clones, a class.

V gene: TRBV7-2; clone size: few; D gene: TRBD1; J gene: TRBJ1-4; CDR3 protein: CASAGQGVGTNEKLFF; CDR3 DNA: TGTGCCAGCGCGGGACAGGGGGTTGGAACTAATGAAAAACTGTTTTTT
V gene: TRBV5-6; clone size: -; D gene: -; J gene: TRBJ2-5; CDR3 protein: CASRPTDKETQYF; CDR3 DNA: TGTGCCAGCAGGCCGACAGATAAAGAGACCCAGTACTTC
V gene: TRBV19; clone size: few; D gene: TRBD2; J gene: TRBJ2-1; CDR3 protein: CASSIEGTSGRNEQFF; CDR3 DNA: TGTGCCAGTAGTATAGAAGGGACTAGCGGGAGAAACGAGCAGTTCTTC
V gene: TRBV9; clone size: -; D gene: -; J gene: TRBJ2-3; CDR3 protein: CASSVGTKVTDTQYF; CDR3 DNA: TGTGCCAGCAGCGTCGGGACAAAGGTCACAGATACGCAGTATTTT
V gene: TRBV20-1; clone size: many; D gene: TRBD1; J gene: TRBJ2-1; CDR3 protein: CSARVGGSHNEQFF; CDR3 DNA: TGCAGTGCTAGAGTAGGGGGCAGCCACAATGAGCAGTTCTTC
V gene: TRBV4-1; clone size: few; D gene: TRBD1; J gene: TRBJ1-2; CDR3 protein: CASSQPIPGQRKYGYTF; CDR3 DNA: TGCGCCAGCAGCCAACCAATTCCGGGACAGAGGAAATATGGCTACACCTTC
V gene: TRBV7-2; clone size: -; D gene: -; J gene: TRBJ1-3; CDR3 protein: CASSSKQGSGNTIYF; CDR3 DNA: TGTGCCAGCAGCTCAAAACAGGGATCTGGAAACACCATATATTTT
V gene: TRBV29-1; clone size: few; D gene: -; J gene: TRBJ1-3; CDR3 protein: CSVPGERNTIYF; CDR3 DNA: TGCAGCGTCCCTGGGGAAAGAAACACCATATATTTT
V gene: TRBV7-2; clone size: many; D gene: -; J gene: TRBJ2-5; CDR3 protein: CASSLRLGIGGETQYF; CDR3 DNA: TGTGCCAGCAGCTTAAGGCTGGGGATAGGGGGAGAGACCCAGTACTTC
V gene: TRBV20-1; clone size: few; D gene: TRBD2; J gene: TRBJ2-1; CDR3 protein: CSARTSGRAAEQFF; CDR3 DNA: TGCAGTGCCAGGACTAGCGGGAGGGCGGCTGAGCAGTTCTTC
V gene: TRBV6-4; clone size: -; D gene: TRBD2; J gene: TRBJ2-1; CDR3 protein: CASTMTSGLQSSYNEQFF; CDR3 DNA: TGTGCCAGCACGATGACTAGCGGGTTACAGAGCTCCTACAATGAGCAGTTCTTC
V gene: TRBV3-1; clone size: -; D gene: -; J gene: TRBJ1-2; CDR3 protein: CASSYYTGPYGYTF; CDR3 DNA: TGTGCCAGCAGCTACTACACAGGTCCGTATGGCTACACCTTC
V gene: TRBV11-1; clone size: few; D gene: TRBD2; J gene: TRBJ2-3; CDR3 protein: CASSRIGDYHSALDTQYF; CDR3 DNA: TGTGCCAGCAGCCGGATTGGGGACTATCATAGCGCCTTGGATACGCAGTATTTT
V gene: TRBV6-1; clone size: many; D gene: TRBD1; J gene: TRBJ1-6; CDR3 protein: CASRDATGPNSPLHF; CDR3 DNA: TGTGCCAGCAGAGACGCGACAGGGCCCAATTCACCCCTCCACTTT
V gene: TRBV7-3; clone size: -; D gene: -; J gene: TRBJ2-1; CDR3 protein: CASRPDYPEGSYNEQFF; CDR3 DNA: TGTGCCAGCAGACCGGACTATCCGGAAGGGTCCTACAATGAGCAGTTCTTC
V gene: TRBV27; clone size: many; D gene: TRBD2; J gene: TRBJ2-7; CDR3 protein: CASSLSSGRADLYEQYF; CDR3 DNA: TGTGCCAGCAGTTTATCTAGCGGGAGGGCCGATCTGTACGAGCAGTACTTC
V gene: TRBV29-1; clone size: few; D gene: -; J gene: TRBJ2-5; CDR3 protein: CSVAFRVLGETQYF; CDR3 DNA: TGCAGCGTCGCCTTCAGGGTTTTGGGAGAGACCCAGTACTTC
V gene: TRBV28; clone size: many; D gene: TRBD1; J gene: TRBJ2-1; CDR3 protein: CASSPRTGSSYNEQFF; CDR3 DNA: TGTGCCAGCAGTCCTCGGACAGGGAGCTCCTACAATGAGCAGTTCTTC
V gene: TRBV9; clone size: few; D gene: -; J gene: TRBJ2-5; CDR3 protein: CASSVGTHQETQYF; CDR3 DNA: TGTGCCAGCAGCGTCGGGACCCACCAAGAGACCCAGTACTTC
V gene: TRBV6-1; clone size: -; D gene: -; J gene: TRBJ2-2; CDR3 protein: CASIDGVGRGNTGELFF; CDR3 DNA: TGTGCCAGCATCGACGGGGTGGGTCGGGGGAACACCGGGGAGCTGTTTTTT
V gene: TRBV5-1; clone size: -; D gene: -; J gene: TRBJ1-1; CDR3 protein: CASSLNKGPMNTEAFF; CDR3 DNA: TGCGCCAGCAGCTTGAATAAGGGCCCCATGAACACTGAAGCTTTCTTT
V gene: TRBV4-1; clone size: -; D gene: -; J gene: TRBJ2-1; CDR3 protein: CASSPRLESYNEQFF; CDR3 DNA: TGCGCCAGCAGCCCTAGACTAGAATCCTACAATGAGCAGTTCTTC
V gene: TRBV5-1; clone size: many; D gene: TRBD2; J gene: TRBJ2-5; CDR3 protein: CASSLVAGMETQYF; CDR3 DNA: TGCGCCAGCAGCTTGGTAGCGGGAATGGAGACCCAGTACTTC
V gene: TRBV5-1; clone size: -; D gene: -; J gene: TRBJ1-3; CDR3 protein: CASSLIGPFSGNTIYF; CDR3 DNA: TGCGCCAGCAGCTTGATAGGACCTTTTTCTGGAAACACCATATATTTT
V gene: TRBV7-9; clone size: few; D gene: -; J gene: TRBJ2-1; CDR3 protein: CASSPKTGRDEQFF; CDR3 DNA: TGTGCCAGCAGCCCGAAAACAGGGAGGGATGAGCAGTTCTTC
V gene: TRBV6-5; clone size: few; D gene: -; J gene: TRBJ2-7; CDR3 protein: CASSQSRGAGEQYF; CDR3 DNA: TGTGCCAGCAGTCAGTCCCGGGGCGCGGGGGAGCAGTACTTC
V gene: TRBV18; clone size: -; D gene: -; J gene: TRBJ1-5; CDR3 protein: CASSPPRGPNQPQHF; CDR3 DNA: TGTGCCAGCTCACCACCGAGGGGTCCCAATCAGCCCCAGCATTTT
V gene: TRBV7-3; clone size: -; D gene: TRBD2; J gene: TRBJ2-1; CDR3 protein: CASSLGLAGMNEQFF; CDR3 DNA: TGTGCCAGCAGCTTAGGACTAGCGGGAATGAATGAGCAGTTCTTC
V gene: TRBV20-1; clone size: -; D gene: TRBD1; J gene: TRBJ1-1; CDR3 protein: CSARRQGTNTEAFF; CDR3 DNA: TGCAGTGCCAGAAGACAGGGCACGAACACTGAAGCTTTCTTT
V gene: TRBV11-2; clone size: once; D gene: TRBD2; J gene: TRBJ2-5; CDR3 protein: CASSLWVAGDRETQYF; CDR3 DNA: TGTGCCAGCAGCTTATGGGTAGCGGGAGATCGTGAGACCCAGTACTTC
V gene: TRBV12-3/TRBV12-4; clone size: few; D gene: TRBD2; J gene: TRBJ2-2; CDR3 protein: CASSPGLAAANTGELFF; CDR3 DNA: TGTGCCAGCAGTCCCGGACTAGCAGCAGCGAACACCGGGGAGCTGTTTTTT
V gene: TRBV12-3/TRBV12-4; clone size: -; D gene: -; J gene: TRBJ2-1; CDR3 protein: CASSLRGWWEQFF; CDR3 DNA: TGTGCCAGCAGTTTAAGGGGGTGGTGGGAGCAGTTCTTC
V gene: TRBV11-3; clone size: -; D gene: -; J gene: TRBJ2-1; CDR3 protein: CASSEDRLGGNEQFF; CDR3 DNA: TGTGCCAGCAGCGAGGACCGGCTCGGGGGCAATGAGCAGTTCTTC